The 19 T cell receptor beta chains below all came from one sample that was sequenced in a study of metastatic and nonmetastatic thyroid tumors. None of the patients had undergone any treatment ahead of thyroid surgery. MiXCR reprocessed the PCR reads for TCRdb. The profile shows tens of thousands of clones, roughly a fifth of them singletons. Specimen: blood. Every receptor here comes from a female donor with papillary thyroid cancer or a benign thyroid nodule (not recorded which). Some clones in this sample may be carry-over from other donors' samples.

The V gene is TRBV12-3 or TRBV12-4, the J gene TRBJ2-5; 10 bases map to TRBD1. J lost 6 bases, V lost 8 bases, and 6 bases had no gene match. This CDR3 region has 13 residues. The CDR3 region is CASCFDRGQTQYF. The CDR3, as DNA: TGTGCCAGCTGCTTCGACAGGGGGCAGACCCAGTACTTC.

The V gene is TRBV9, the J gene TRBJ1-1, with D possibly being TRBD1 (6 bases). This CDR3 comprises 15 residues. Looked up from germline, CDR1 is SGDLS and CDR2 is YYNGEE. With 2 bases removed from V and 2 bases from J, the gap between germline ends came to 13 bases. CDR3 DNA: TGTGCCAGCAGCGTCCAGACAGGCCCTAACACTGAAGCTTTCTTT. This codes for CASSVQTGPNTEAFF.

On this clone itself: The junction departs from germline at one end; a sequencing error may be responsible. The V and J genes are TRBV20-1 and TRBJ2-3; the D is unclear. Germline CDR1 is DFQATT and CDR2 is SNEGSKA (reference sequence). This CDR3 is built from 12 residues. The CDR3 DNA is TGCAGTCCTAGAGTTAATGGAGTGACGCCGTATTTT. It specifies CSPRVNGVTPYF.

This clone was detected ten times or more. This chain links TRBV4-3 with TRBJ1-4; 8 bases agree with TRBD1. In germline, CDR1 is LGHNA, CDR2 YSLEER. With V trimmed by 4 bases and J by 8 bases, 6 bases remained unmatched. The CDR3 is 14 residues long. The CDR3 DNA reads TGCGCCAGCAGCCGAGGACAGGGAGGGGAAAAACTGTTTTTT. Translated, it gives CASSRGQGGEKLFF.

This clone appeared a few times. The genes are TRBV7-9 and TRBJ2-1, with D maybe TRBD1 (9 bases). Germline V gene lookup returns CDR1 SEHNR and CDR2 FQNEAQ (reference sequence). Trimming pared 4 bases from V and 6 bases from J, leaving 31 bases between. This CDR3 comprises 20 residues. DNA of the CDR3: TGTGCCAGCAGCTCCCAGACCGGGACAGGGAGCAGCGGGAGTCTCAATGAGCAGTTCTTC. Its protein is CASSSQTGTGSSGSLNEQFF. The full variable domain, completed using reference TRBV7-9 and TRBJ2-1, is DTGVSQNPRHKITKRGQNVTFRCDPISEHNRLYWYRQTLGQGPEFLTYFQNEAQLEKSRLLSDRFSAERPKGSFSTLEIQRTEQGDSAMYLCASSSQTGTGSSGSLNEQFFGPGTRLTVL.

This clone has at least ten counts. The CDR3: CASSTSGATGNTIYF. DNA of the CDR3: TGCGCCAGCAGCACCTCCGGGGCGACTGGAAACACCATATATTTT. The rearrangement links TRBV5-1 to TRBJ1-3; tentative D call: TRBD1 (5 bases). The germline gives CDR1 SGHRS, CDR2 YFSETQ. This CDR3 is 15 amino acids long. V lost 4 bases to trimming and J lost 2 bases, with 13 bases between them.

There are a few counts of this clone. The chain recombines TRBV12-3 or TRBV12-4 with TRBJ1-3, with D possibly TRBD1 on 5 matching bases. V lost 3 bases and J 2 bases, leaving 17 bases between the germline ends. CDR3 length equals 17 residues. The DNA for the CDR3 is TGTGCCAGCAGTTTGGGCAGGGTGATAGGTACTGGAAACACCATATATTTT. It is translated as CASSLGRVIGTGNTIYF.

The chain combines TRBV11-2 with TRBJ2-1, with D possibly being TRBD1 or TRBD2 (5 bases each). The germline V gene has CDR1 SGHAT and CDR2 FQNNGV. Trimming removed 2 bases from V and 8 bases from J, with 19 bases in between. The CDR3 totals 16 residues. CDR3 region: CASSLLGTPTGYEQFF. The CDR3 DNA follows: TGTGCCAGCAGCTTATTAGGGACCCCAACGGGCTATGAGCAGTTCTTC.

This clone showed up just once. The rearrangement uses TRBV6-2 or TRBV6-3 and TRBJ2-7; the D gene could be TRBD1 or TRBD2 (5 bases each). V was pared by 7 bases and J by 0 bases, with 25 bases between. Germline V gene data show CDR1 as MNHEY and CDR2 as SVGEGT. This CDR3 comprises 18 residues. The CDR3 sequence is CASTSLGPGSTSSYEQYF. Written as DNA, the CDR3 is TGTGCCAGCACCTCATTGGGGCCCGGGTCCACTAGCTCCTACGAGCAGTACTTC.

This clone was found a few times. The V and J genes are TRBV6-2 or TRBV6-3 and TRBJ2-1; no definite D call. Trimming left V 5 bases short and J 1 base short, with 18 bases between. The germline V gene has CDR1 MNHEY and CDR2 SVGEGT. The CDR3 covers 17 residues. The CDR3 is CASSITLWVVSYNEQFF. Here the CDR3 DNA reads TGTGCCAGCAGTATCACCCTTTGGGTTGTATCCTACAATGAGCAGTTCTTC.

This clone was detected many times. This chain uses TRBV2 with TRBJ2-3; D possibly matches TRBD1 or TRBD2 (8 bases each). Trimming took off 4 bases at V and 1 base at J, with 18 bases between the two ends. This CDR3 comprises 17 residues. The germline V gene encodes CDR1 SNHLY and CDR2 FYNNEI. In DNA, the CDR3 is TGTGCCAGCAGTGGGACTAGCAGGGGGCGCGGCACAGATACGCAGTATTTT. Translating it yields CASSGTSRGRGTDTQYF.

Many counts were recorded for this clone. The chain links TRBV5-1 to TRBJ2-7, with a weak D call TRBD1 (6 bases). The ends were cut back, 4 bases at V and 0 bases at J, with 8 bases in the middle. The CDR3 is 13 residues long. In germline, CDR1 is SGHRS, CDR2 YFSETQ. CDR3 protein: CASSADSSYEQYF. The CDR3, as DNA: TGCGCCAGCAGCGCGGACAGCTCCTACGAGCAGTACTTC. The full variable domain, with the rest looked up from reference TRBV5-1 and TRBJ2-7, is KAGVTQTPRYLIKTRGQQVTLSCSPISGHRSVSWYQQTPGQGLQFLFEYFSETQRNKGNFPGRFSGRQFSNSRSEMNVSTLELGDSALYLCASSADSSYEQYFGPGTRLTVT.

This clone was found many times. The rearrangement joins TRBV7-6 to TRBJ1-2; 8 nucleotides line up with TRBD1. This CDR3 comprises 15 residues. J lost 5 bases, V lost 5 bases, and 10 bases had no gene match. Germline V gene lookup returns CDR1 SGHVS and CDR2 FNYEAQ. DNA of the CDR3: TGTGCCAGCAGCCCACCGGGACAGGATAAGTATGGCTACACCTTC. Its protein is CASSPPGQDKYGYTF. Based on the CDR3 plus reference TRBV7-6 and TRBJ1-2, the full variable domain is GAGVSQSPRYKVTKRGQDVALRCDPISGHVSLYWYRQALGQGPEFLTYFNYEAQQDKSGLPNDRFSAERPEGSISTLTIQRTEQRDSAMYRCASSPPGQDKYGYTFGSGTRLTVV.

This clone was recorded many times. V usage is TRBV19 and J usage is TRBJ2-7; D is perhaps TRBD2 (6 bases). V lost 5 bases and J 0 bases, leaving 14 bases between the germline ends. The CDR3 runs 15 residues. CDR1 and CDR2 from the germline V gene are LNHDA and SQIVND (reference sequence). CDR3 residues: CASSAAASDSYEQYF. CDR3 DNA sequence: TGTGCCAGTAGTGCCGCCGCTAGCGACTCCTACGAGCAGTACTTC.

This clone was recorded a few times. This chain joins TRBV10-1 and TRBJ2-1; D is perhaps TRBD1 or TRBD2 (5 bases each). The V end was cut by 5 bases, the J end by 0 bases, with 14 bases between. The CDR3 is 16 amino acids. CDR1 is WNHNN and CDR2 is SYGVQD in the germline V gene (reference sequence). The CDR3 sequence is CASSYVAGGSYNEQFF. In DNA, the CDR3 is TGCGCCAGCAGTTATGTAGCTGGGGGCTCCTACAATGAGCAGTTCTTC.

This clone was seen ten or more times. The chain employs TRBV20-1 and TRBJ2-1; TRBD2 aligns across 11 bases. V lost 1 base to trimming and J lost 3 bases; unmatched junction nucleotides: 2. Looked up from germline, CDR1 is DFQATT and CDR2 is SNEGSKA (reference sequence). The CDR3 has 15 amino acids. CDR3 loop: CSARVAGGGYNEQFF. DNA of the CDR3: TGCAGTGCTAGAGTAGCGGGAGGGGGCTACAATGAGCAGTTCTTC.

Ten or more counts support this clone. The chain recombines TRBV7-2 with TRBJ1-1, with no clear D. Trimming left V 1 base short and J 1 base short, with 10 bases between. The CDR3 totals 15 residues. The germline V gene has CDR1 SGHTA and CDR2 FQGNSA. The CDR3 nucleotides are TGTGCCAGCAGCTTAGGCCAGATCACGAACACTGAAGCTTTCTTT. This translates into CASSLGQITNTEAFF.

A note on this clone: Germline and junction disagree at one end, which may indicate a read error. The CDR3 DNA reads TGCGACAGCAGCTCGGGGAACGACAGGGCCCAGTACACCTTC. Protein: CDSSSGNDRAQYTF. The V gene is TRBV5-1, the J gene TRBJ1-2; TRBD1 agrees at 7 bases. CDR1 and CDR2 from the germline V gene are SGHRS and YFSETQ. The CDR3 loop spans 14 amino acids.

This clone has only one observation. This rearrangement joins TRBV6-4 to TRBJ2-3; 7 nucleotides align to TRBD2. Germline values: CDR1 MRHNA, CDR2 SNTAGT. V was clipped by 2 bases and J by 8 bases; unmatched bases: 7. The CDR3 has 14 amino acids. The CDR3 DNA reads as TGTGCCAGCAGTGACCGGGGGGAGGGATTTACGCAGTATTTT. Translated, it gives CASSDRGEGFTQYF.